Presented here are 7 T cell receptor beta chains from one specimen sequenced in a study of CD8 T cells in ankylosing spondylitis. MiXCR was run by TCRdb on the 5' RACE reads, yielding one entry per CDR3 protein. This sample yields around 340,000 distinct CDR3 sequences, of which about 20% are seen a single time; 13% belongs to the top ten. Sequences were obtained from blood, either unsorted or a sorted T cell fraction (not recorded which). These receptors came from a male donor with ankylosing spondylitis or in good health (not recorded which).

V gene TRBV3-1 combines with J gene TRBJ1-1; TRBD1 is a possible D gene (6 bases). CDR1 is LGHDT and CDR2 is YNNKEL in the germline V gene (reference sequence). The CDR3 is 13 residues long. V was clipped by 1 base and J by 4 bases, with 7 bases between them. As DNA, the CDR3 is TGTGCCAGCAGCCAAGCAGGGGCCACTGAAGCTTTCTTT. It yields the protein CASSQAGATEAFF.

This rearrangement joins TRBV7-9 to TRBJ2-7, with D possibly matching TRBD1 (5 bases). Per the germline V gene, CDR1 is SEHNR and CDR2 is FQNEAQ (reference sequence). The CDR3 is 15 residues long. V was trimmed by 5 bases and J by 4 bases, leaving 18 bases between them. CDR3 sequence: CASSPPTGFGYEQYF. CDR3 nucleotides: TGTGCCAGCAGCCCTCCCACAGGTTTCGGGTACGAGCAGTACTTC.

The J gene is TRBJ2-3, the V gene TRBV20-1; the match to TRBD2 covers 8 bases. Germline CDR1 reads DFQATT; CDR2 reads SNEGSKA (reference sequence). Trimming removed 3 bases from V and 3 bases from J; junction bases left unmatched: 14. CDR3 length equals 17 residues. CDR3 in amino acids: CSASPLGSGGRTDTQYF. The DNA of the CDR3 is TGCAGTGCTAGCCCGCTGGGGAGCGGGGGAAGGACAGATACGCAGTATTTT.

The gene calls are TRBV15 and TRBJ2-7; 8 bases are a match to TRBD2. V shed 2 bases and J 0 bases; nucleotides not matched to a gene: 6. The CDR3 contains 16 residues. CDR1 and CDR2 (germline): LNHNV, YYDKDF (reference sequence). CDR3 in amino acids: CATSRSGSGASYEQYF. The CDR3 DNA is TGTGCCACCAGCAGATCCGGTAGCGGGGCCTCCTACGAGCAGTACTTC.

The genes are TRBV2 and TRBJ2-3; 10 bases match TRBD1. The germline V gene encodes CDR1 SNHLY and CDR2 FYNNEI. This CDR3 region has 17 residues. With 4 bases clipped from V and 5 bases from J, the junction kept 12 bases outside the gene matches. The CDR3 coding sequence is TGTGCCAGCAGTGGAAGGTTGGGACAGGGGATCGGAGATACGCAGTATTTT. Protein product: CASSGRLGQGIGDTQYF.

The chain joins TRBV28 to TRBJ2-7; D tentatively fits TRBD1 or TRBD2 (5 bases each). Germline assignment: CDR1 MDHEN and CDR2 SYDVKM. The V and J ends lost 6 bases and 7 bases respectively, with 10 bases between them. This CDR3 is 11 amino acids long. Here the CDR3 DNA reads TGTGCCAGCAGCCCCTGGGGGGAGCAGTACTTC. Translated, it gives CASSPWGEQYF. Drawing the rest from reference TRBV28 and TRBJ2-7, the complete variable domain is DVKVTQSSRYLVKRTGEKVFLECVQDMDHENMFWYRQDPGLGLRLIYFSYDVKMKEKGDIPEGYSVSREKKERFSLILESASTNQTSMYLCASSPWGEQYFGPGTRLTVT.

This clonotype was seen more than once but under ten times. The chain links TRBV15 to TRBJ2-2, with TRBD1 as a possible D gene (5 bases). Trimming stripped 5 bases from V and 4 bases from J, with 14 bases between. This CDR3 spans 15 amino acids. Per the germline V gene, CDR1 is LNHNV and CDR2 is YYDKDF (reference sequence). CDR3 sequence reads: CATSRPRVATGELFF. The DNA for the CDR3 is TGTGCCACCAGCCGACCCAGGGTTGCCACCGGGGAGCTGTTTTTT.